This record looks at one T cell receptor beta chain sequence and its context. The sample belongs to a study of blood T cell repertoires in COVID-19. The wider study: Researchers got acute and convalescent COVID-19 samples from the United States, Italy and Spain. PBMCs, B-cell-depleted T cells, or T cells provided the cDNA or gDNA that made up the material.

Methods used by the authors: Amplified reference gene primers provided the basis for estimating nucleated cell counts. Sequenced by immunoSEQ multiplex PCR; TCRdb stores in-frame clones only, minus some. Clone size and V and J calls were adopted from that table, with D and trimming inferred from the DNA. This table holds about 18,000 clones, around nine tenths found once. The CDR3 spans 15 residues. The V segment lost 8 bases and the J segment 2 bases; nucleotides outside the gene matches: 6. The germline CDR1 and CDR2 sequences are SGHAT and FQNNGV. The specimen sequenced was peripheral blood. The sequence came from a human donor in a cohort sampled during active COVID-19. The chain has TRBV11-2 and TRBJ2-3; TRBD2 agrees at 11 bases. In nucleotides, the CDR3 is TGTGCCAGCCAGTTGGGACTAGCGGCCACAGATACGCAGTATTTT. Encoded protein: CASQLGLAATDTQYF.